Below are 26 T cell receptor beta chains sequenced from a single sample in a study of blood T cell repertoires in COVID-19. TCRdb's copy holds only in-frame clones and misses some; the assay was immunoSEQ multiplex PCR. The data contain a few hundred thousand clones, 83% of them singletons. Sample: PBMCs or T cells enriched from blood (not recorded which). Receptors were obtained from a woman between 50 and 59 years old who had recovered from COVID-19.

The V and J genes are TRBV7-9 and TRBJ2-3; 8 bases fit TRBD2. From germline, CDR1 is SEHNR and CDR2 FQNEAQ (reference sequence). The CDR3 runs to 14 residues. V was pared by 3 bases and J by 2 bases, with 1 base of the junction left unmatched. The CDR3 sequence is CASSFSGDTDTQYF. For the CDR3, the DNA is TGTGCCAGCAGCTTTAGCGGGGACACAGATACGCAGTATTTT.

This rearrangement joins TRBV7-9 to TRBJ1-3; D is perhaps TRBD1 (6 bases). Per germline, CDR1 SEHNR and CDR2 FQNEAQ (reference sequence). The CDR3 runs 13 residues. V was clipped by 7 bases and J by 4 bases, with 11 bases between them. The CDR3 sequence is CASKPGVGNTIYF. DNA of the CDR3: TGTGCCAGCAAGCCAGGGGTCGGAAACACCATATATTTT.

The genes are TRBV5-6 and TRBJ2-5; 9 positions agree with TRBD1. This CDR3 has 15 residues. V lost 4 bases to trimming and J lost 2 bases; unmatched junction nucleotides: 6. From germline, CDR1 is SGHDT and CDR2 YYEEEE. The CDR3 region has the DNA TGTGCCAGCAGCGGTTCCGGGACAGGGCAAGAGACCCAGTACTTC. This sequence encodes CASSGSGTGQETQYF.

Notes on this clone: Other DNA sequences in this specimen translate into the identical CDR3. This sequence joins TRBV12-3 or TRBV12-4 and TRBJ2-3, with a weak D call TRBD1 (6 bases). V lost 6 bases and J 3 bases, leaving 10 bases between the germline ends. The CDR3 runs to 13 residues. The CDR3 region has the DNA TGTGCCAGCAGCCCCAGGGGAACAGATACGCAGTATTTT. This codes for CASSPRGTDTQYF.

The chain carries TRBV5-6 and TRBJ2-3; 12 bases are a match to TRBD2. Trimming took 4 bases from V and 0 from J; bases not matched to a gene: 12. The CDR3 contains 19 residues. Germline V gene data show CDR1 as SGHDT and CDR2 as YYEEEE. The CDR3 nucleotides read TGTGCCAGCAGCGGGTTACTAGCGGGGGGCCTCCCTAGCACAGATACGCAGTATTTT. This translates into CASSGLLAGGLPSTDTQYF.

DNA of the CDR3: TGCAGCGCAGGGGGGACTAGCGGGATAGGAGATACGCAGTATTTT. Protein: CSAGGTSGIGDTQYF. V gene TRBV29-1 combines with J gene TRBJ2-3; 13 nucleotides align to TRBD2. Germline lookup yields CDR1 SQVTM and CDR2 ANQGSEA. CDR3 size: 15 residues. Trimming removed 7 bases from V and 5 bases from J; junction bases left unmatched: 9.

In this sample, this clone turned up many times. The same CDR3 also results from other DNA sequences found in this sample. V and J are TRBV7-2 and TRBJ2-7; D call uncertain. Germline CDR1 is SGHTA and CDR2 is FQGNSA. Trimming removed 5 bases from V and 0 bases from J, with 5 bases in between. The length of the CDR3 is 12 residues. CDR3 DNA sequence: TGTGCCAGCAGCCTTAGCTCCTACGAGCAGTACTTC. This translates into CASSLSSYEQYF.

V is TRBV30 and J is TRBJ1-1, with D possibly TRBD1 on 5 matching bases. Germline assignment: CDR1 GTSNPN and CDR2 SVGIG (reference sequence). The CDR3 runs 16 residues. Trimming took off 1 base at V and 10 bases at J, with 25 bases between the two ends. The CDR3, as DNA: TGTGCCTGGAGTGCTTCCCCCAGGGCAGGGCGAGTAGGAGCTTTCTTT. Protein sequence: CAWSASPRAGRVGAFF.

The CDR3 loop reads CASSLARVNQPQHF. CDR3 DNA: TGTGCCAGCAGCTTAGCGAGGGTTAATCAGCCCCAGCATTTT. V and J are TRBV7-2 and TRBJ1-5; D ambiguous. V lost 0 bases, J lost 4 bases, and 7 bases lay in between. The CDR3 length is 14 residues. CDR1 is SGHTA, CDR2 FQGNSA, per germline.

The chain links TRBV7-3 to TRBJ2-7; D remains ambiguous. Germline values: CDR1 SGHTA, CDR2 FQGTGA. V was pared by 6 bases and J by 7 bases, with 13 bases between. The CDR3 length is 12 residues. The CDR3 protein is CASSQGPGEQYF. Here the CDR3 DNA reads TGTGCCAGCAGTCAAGGCCCAGGAGAGCAGTACTTC.

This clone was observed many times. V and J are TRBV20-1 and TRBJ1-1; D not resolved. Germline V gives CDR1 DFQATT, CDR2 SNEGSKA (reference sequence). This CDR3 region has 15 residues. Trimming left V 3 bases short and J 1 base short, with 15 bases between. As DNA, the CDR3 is TGCAGTGCTAGTAGAGCAGGCCACAGGAACACTGAAGCTTTCTTT. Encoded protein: CSASRAGHRNTEAFF.

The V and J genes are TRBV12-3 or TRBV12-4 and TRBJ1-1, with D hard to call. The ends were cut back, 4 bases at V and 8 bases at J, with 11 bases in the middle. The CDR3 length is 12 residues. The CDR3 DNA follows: TGTGCCAGCAGTTCCACGGACTGGGAAGCTTTCTTT. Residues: CASSSTDWEAFF.

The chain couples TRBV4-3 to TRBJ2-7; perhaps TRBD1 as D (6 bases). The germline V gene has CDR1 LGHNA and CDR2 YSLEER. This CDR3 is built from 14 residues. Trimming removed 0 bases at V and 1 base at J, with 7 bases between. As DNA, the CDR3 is TGCGCCAGCAGCCAAGATGACAGGTCCTACGAGCAGTACTTC. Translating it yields CASSQDDRSYEQYF.

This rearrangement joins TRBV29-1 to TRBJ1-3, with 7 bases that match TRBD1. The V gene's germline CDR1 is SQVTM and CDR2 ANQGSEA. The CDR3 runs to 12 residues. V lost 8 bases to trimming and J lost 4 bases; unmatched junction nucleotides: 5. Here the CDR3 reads CSSTGSGNTIYF. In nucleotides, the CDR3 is TGCAGCTCGACAGGGTCGGGAAACACCATATATTTT. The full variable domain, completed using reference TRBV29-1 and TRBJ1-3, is SAVISQKPSRDICQRGTSLTIQCQVDSQVTMMFWYRQQPGQSLTLIATANQGSEATYESGFVIDKFPISRPNLTFSTLTVSNMSPEDSSIYLCSSTGSGNTIYFGEGSWLTVV.

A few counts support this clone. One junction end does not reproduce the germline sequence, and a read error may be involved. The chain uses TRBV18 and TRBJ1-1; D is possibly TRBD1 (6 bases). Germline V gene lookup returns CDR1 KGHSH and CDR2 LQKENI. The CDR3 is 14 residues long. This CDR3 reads CASLPGRGNTEAFF. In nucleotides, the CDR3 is TGTGCCAGCTTACCAGGCAGGGGGAACACTGAAGCTTTCTTT.

The CDR3 is CAGTGGDGYGYTF. As DNA, the CDR3 is TGTGCTGGTACAGGGGGCGACGGCTATGGCTACACCTTC. V usage is TRBV6-5 and J usage is TRBJ1-2; 9 bases match TRBD1. Germline-derived CDR1 and CDR2 are MNHEY and SVGAGI. This CDR3 contains 13 residues.

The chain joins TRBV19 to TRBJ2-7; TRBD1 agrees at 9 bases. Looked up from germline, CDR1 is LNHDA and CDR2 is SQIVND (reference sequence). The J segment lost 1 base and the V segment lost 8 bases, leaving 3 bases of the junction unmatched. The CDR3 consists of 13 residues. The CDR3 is CASSGTGSYEQYF. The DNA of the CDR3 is TGTGCCAGTTCCGGGACAGGGTCCTACGAGCAGTACTTC.

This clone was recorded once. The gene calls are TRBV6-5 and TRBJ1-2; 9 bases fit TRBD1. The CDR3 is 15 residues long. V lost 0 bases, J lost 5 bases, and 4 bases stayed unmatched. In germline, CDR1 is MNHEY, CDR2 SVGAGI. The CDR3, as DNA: TGTGCCAGCAGTTACTCGAACAGGGGGCTATATGGCTACACCTTC. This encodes CASSYSNRGLYGYTF.

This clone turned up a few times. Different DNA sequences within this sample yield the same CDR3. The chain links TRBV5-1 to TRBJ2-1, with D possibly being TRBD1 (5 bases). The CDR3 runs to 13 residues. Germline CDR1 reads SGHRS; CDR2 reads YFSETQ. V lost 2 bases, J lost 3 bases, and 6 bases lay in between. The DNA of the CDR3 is TGCGCCAGCAGCTTCGACAGCTACAATGAGCAGTTCTTC. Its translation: CASSFDSYNEQFF. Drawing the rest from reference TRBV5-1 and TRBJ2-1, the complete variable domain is KAGVTQTPRYLIKTRGQQVTLSCSPISGHRSVSWYQQTPGQGLQFLFEYFSETQRNKGNFPGRFSGRQFSNSRSEMNVSTLELGDSALYLCASSFDSYNEQFFGPGTRLTVL.

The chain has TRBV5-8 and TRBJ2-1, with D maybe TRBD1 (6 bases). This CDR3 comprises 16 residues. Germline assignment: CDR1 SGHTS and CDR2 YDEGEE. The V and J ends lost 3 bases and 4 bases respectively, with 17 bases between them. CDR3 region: CASSSTQGWQYNEQFF. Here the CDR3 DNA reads TGTGCCAGCAGCTCCACACAGGGTTGGCAGTACAATGAGCAGTTCTTC.

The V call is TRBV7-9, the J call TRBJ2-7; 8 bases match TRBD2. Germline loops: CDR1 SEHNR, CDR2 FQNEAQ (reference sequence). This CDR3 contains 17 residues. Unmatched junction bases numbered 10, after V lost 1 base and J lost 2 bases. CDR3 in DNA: TGTGCCAGCAGCTTAGGTCCGGGCACTAGCGGAACCTACGAGCAGTACTTC. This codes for CASSLGPGTSGTYEQYF. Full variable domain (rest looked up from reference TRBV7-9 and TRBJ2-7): DTGVSQNPRHKITKRGQNVTFRCDPISEHNRLYWYRQTLGQGPEFLTYFQNEAQLEKSRLLSDRFSAERPKGSFSTLEIQRTEQGDSAMYLCASSLGPGTSGTYEQYFGPGTRLTVT.

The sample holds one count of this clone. The CDR3 is CASSSVTGGYEQYF. The CDR3 region has the DNA TGTGCCAGCAGCTCGGTCACCGGGGGTTACGAGCAGTACTTC. The chain recombines TRBV7-2 with TRBJ2-7, with a tentative D call TRBD2 (6 bases). CDR1 is SGHTA, CDR2 FQGNSA, per germline. The CDR3 loop spans 14 amino acids. V gave up 4 bases and J gave up 4 bases, with 14 bases separating them.

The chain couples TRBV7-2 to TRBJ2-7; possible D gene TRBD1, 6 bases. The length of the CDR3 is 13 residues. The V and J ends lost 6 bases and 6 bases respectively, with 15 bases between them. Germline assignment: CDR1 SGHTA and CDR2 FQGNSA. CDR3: CASSRDTRGEQYF. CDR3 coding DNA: TGTGCCAGCAGTAGGGACACACGGGGCGAGCAGTACTTC.

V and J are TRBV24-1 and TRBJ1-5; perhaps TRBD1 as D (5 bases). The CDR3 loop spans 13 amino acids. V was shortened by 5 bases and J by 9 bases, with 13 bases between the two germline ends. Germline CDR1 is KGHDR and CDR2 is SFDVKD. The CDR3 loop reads CATSGGAGGPQHF. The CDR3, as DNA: TGTGCCACCAGTGGAGGGGCGGGGGGGCCCCAGCATTTT.

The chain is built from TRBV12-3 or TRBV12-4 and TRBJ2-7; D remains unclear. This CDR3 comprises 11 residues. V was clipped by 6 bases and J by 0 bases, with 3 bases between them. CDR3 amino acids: CASSVSYEQYF. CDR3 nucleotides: TGTGCCAGCAGCGTCTCCTACGAGCAGTACTTC.

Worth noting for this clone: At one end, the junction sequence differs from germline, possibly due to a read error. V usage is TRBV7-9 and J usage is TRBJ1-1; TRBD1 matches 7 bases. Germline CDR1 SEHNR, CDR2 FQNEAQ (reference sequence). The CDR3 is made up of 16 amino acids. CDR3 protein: CASSFYDRVGGQILLF. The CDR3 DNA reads TGTGCCAGCAGCTTCTACGACAGGGTTGGGGGCCAAATCCTGCTCTTT.